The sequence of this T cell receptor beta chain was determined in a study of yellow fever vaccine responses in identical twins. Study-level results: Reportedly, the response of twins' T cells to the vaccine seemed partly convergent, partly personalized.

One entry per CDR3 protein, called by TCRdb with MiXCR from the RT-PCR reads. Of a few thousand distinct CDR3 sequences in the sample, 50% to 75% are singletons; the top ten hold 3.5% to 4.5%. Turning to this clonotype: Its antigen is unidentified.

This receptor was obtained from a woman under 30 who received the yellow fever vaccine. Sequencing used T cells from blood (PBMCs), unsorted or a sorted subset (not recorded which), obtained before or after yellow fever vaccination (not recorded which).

This CDR3 is CASSPRTAEEQYF. The CDR3 DNA follows: TGTGCCAGCAGCCCTCGGACGGCAGAAGAGCAGTACTTC. The V gene is TRBV14, the J gene TRBJ2-7; D gene unclear. Germline V gives CDR1 SGHDN, CDR2 FVKESK. The V end was cut by 4 bases, the J end by 7 bases, with 14 bases between. The CDR3 sequence is 13 residues long.